Listed below are T cell receptor beta chains from one sample, sequenced in a study of metastatic and nonmetastatic thyroid tumors. TCRdb ran MiXCR on the PCR reads. This table has some 21,000 clones, 20% appearing once. The sequencing sample was made of blood. The receptors originated from a female donor with papillary thyroid cancer or a benign thyroid nodule (not recorded which). Some clones in this sample may be carry-over from other donors' samples. Both conserved end residues are part of each CDR3. A D gene is named only where the DNA matches it firmly. A row's size may be missing; if present it is once, few, many or a size class.

>TRBV5-1|NA|NA|TRBJ2-1
TGCGCCAGCAGCTTACCTTCTCCCCACAATGAGCAGTTCTTC
CASSLPSPHNEQFF
>TRBV6-5|NA|few|TRBJ2-7
TGTGCCAGCAGTTACGCCGCGGAAATGGTCGAGCAGTACTTC
CASSYAAEMVEQYF
>TRBV20-1|NA|medium-sized|TRBJ2-1
TGCAGTGCTAGAGGAGGGGTCCTCAATGAGCAGTTCTTC
CSARGGVLNEQFF
>TRBV6-1|NA|many|TRBJ2-5
TGTGCCAGCAGATCACCTGGCCTACCTGGGAAGACCCAGTACTTC
CASRSPGLPGKTQYF
>TRBV24-1|NA|many|TRBJ2-3
TGTGCCACCAGTCCTCGAGGGACAGATACGCAGTATTTT
CATSPRGTDTQYF
>TRBV25-1|NA|many|TRBJ1-1
TGTGCCAGCAGTGAACGGAAGGGTAGTAGCACTGAAGCTTTCTTT
CASSERKGSSTEAFF
>TRBV20-1|NA|NA|TRBJ2-7
TGCAGTGCTAGAGATCCCCTCCAATTGCCCTCCTACGAGCAGTACTTC
CSARDPLQLPSYEQYF
>TRBV4-1|NA|few|TRBJ2-7
TGCGCCATCATCCAAGCCTCAGCGTACGAGCAGTACTTC
CAIIQASAYEQYF
>TRBV10-1|TRBD1|many|TRBJ2-1
TGCGCCAGCAGCTGGACAGGCGGTGCTGAGCAGTTCTTC
CASSWTGGAEQFF
>TRBV20-1|NA|many|TRBJ2-2
TGCAGTGCTAGAGATCTTAGCGGAAGTAACACCGGGGAGCTGTTTTTT
CSARDLSGSNTGELFF
>TRBV19|TRBD2|many|TRBJ2-2
TGTGCCAGTATGGGACTAGCGGGGCGGGGGCCCGGGGAGCTGTTTTTT
CASMGLAGRGPGELFF
>TRBV11-2|TRBD2|NA|TRBJ2-7
TGTGCCAGCAGTCCCATCGGACTAGCGGACTACGAGCAGTACTTC
CASSPIGLADYEQYF
>TRBV6-6|NA|few|TRBJ2-7
TGTGCCAACAGTTACTCGGCAGGGGATGAGCAGTACTTC
CANSYSAGDEQYF
>TRBV27|TRBD1|NA|TRBJ2-7
TGTGCCAGCAGACTGTCCCGGGACAGGGATCGGTCTTACGAGCAGTACTTC
CASRLSRDRDRSYEQYF
>TRBV30|NA|NA|TRBJ1-1
TGTGCCTGGAGGCGGGGGGCCGTGACTGAAGCTTTCTTT
CAWRRGAVTEAFF
>TRBV2|NA|many|TRBJ1-2
TGTGCCAGCTGTGAGGCGGGGCCAGGAAGGACCGGAGGAGGCTACACCTTC
CASCEAGPGRTGGGYTF
>TRBV5-5|TRBD1|many|TRBJ2-7
TGTGCCAGCAGGCATACAGGGGACCTCACCTACGAGCAGTACTTC
CASRHTGDLTYEQYF
>TRBV7-2|TRBD1|many|TRBJ2-7
TGTGCCAGCAGCGGCCCTGGGACAGGGGCCTACGAGCAGTACTTC
CASSGPGTGAYEQYF
>TRBV14|TRBD1|NA|TRBJ1-2
TGTGCCAGCAGCCAAAATCCGGACAGGCCCTATTTGACTCATGGCTACACCTTC
CASSQNPDRPYLTHGYTF
>TRBV28|NA|medium-sized|TRBJ2-7
TGTGCCAGCAGTTTCTCAGGGAACTACGAGCAGTACTTC
CASSFSGNYEQYF
>TRBV6-1|TRBD1|few|TRBJ1-1
TGTGCCAGCAGTCCCCGGACAGGTTTCTGCGCTTTCTTT
CASSPRTGFCAFF
>TRBV6-2/TRBV6-3|NA|few|TRBJ2-1
TGTGCCAGCAGTTACTCCAGTCAAGGGGGCAATGAGCAGTTCTTC
CASSYSSQGGNEQFF
>TRBV5-4|TRBD2|many|TRBJ2-3
TGTGCCAGCAGCTTGGAGTCTAGCGGGAGTAGAACGCAGTATTTT
CASSLESSGSRTQYF
>TRBV4-1|NA|NA|TRBJ1-2
TGCGCCAGCAGCCAAGTGGCTCCGCCCGTCTATGGCTACACCTTC
CASSQVAPPVYGYTF
>TRBV6-2/TRBV6-3|TRBD1|many|TRBJ1-4
TGTGCCAGCAACCCGGGACAGCCTAATGAAAAACTGTTTTTT
CASNPGQPNEKLFF
>TRBV2|NA|few|TRBJ2-7
TGTGCCAGCATGGAAGACAGGCCGGACTACGAGCAGTACTTC
CASMEDRPDYEQYF
>TRBV10-3|NA|many|TRBJ2-5
TGTGCCATCAGATTGAGAGCTAGGGGAGGGACCCAGTACTTC
CAIRLRARGGTQYF
>TRBV15|NA|medium-sized|TRBJ2-7
TGTGCCACCAGCAGTGACAGCCTGAGTGAGCAGTACTTC
CATSSDSLSEQYF
>TRBV11-2|NA|many|TRBJ2-5
TGTGCCAGCAGCTTCCTAGCCCCCCCCCAAGAGACCCAGTACTTC
CASSFLAPPQETQYF
>TRBV5-4|NA|NA|TRBJ2-7
TGTGCCAGCAGCTTCAAACAAGGCTCGGCCTACGAGCAGTACTTC
CASSFKQGSAYEQYF
>TRBV20-1|NA|NA|TRBJ2-1
TGCAGTAGTGGGACGTCCTACAATGAGCAGTTCTTC
CSSGTSYNEQFF
>TRBV18|TRBD1|many|TRBJ2-3
TGTGCCAGCTCACCACCGGACAGGGGGTTTCAAGATACGCAGTATTTT
CASSPPDRGFQDTQYF
>TRBV4-3|NA|NA|TRBJ2-2
TGCGCCAGCAGCCAAGCCGTGGGCGGTTACGGGGAGCTGTTTTTT
CASSQAVGGYGELFF
>TRBV2|TRBD1|NA|TRBJ2-7
TGTGCCAGCAGGGGGACAGGGGGGCGCTACGAGCAGTACTTC
CASRGTGGRYEQYF
>TRBV6-1|NA|many|TRBJ1-1
TGTGCCAGCAGTGAGACCCGGACAGCTCCCCAACTCACTGAAGCTTTCTTT
CASSETRTAPQLTEAFF
>TRBV6-1|NA|many|TRBJ1-2
TGTGCCAGCACCCACGGACGGCGATACGGCTACACCTTC
CASTHGRRYGYTF
>TRBV15|NA|many|TRBJ1-3
TGTGCCACCAGCAGAGACCGGGGAAACACCATATATTTT
CATSRDRGNTIYF
>TRBV25-1|TRBD2|medium-sized|TRBJ2-7
TGTGCCAGCAGTGACCTCGGACTAGCGGGAGATCCCTACGAGCAGTACTTC
CASSDLGLAGDPYEQYF
>TRBV5-4|NA|NA|TRBJ2-7
TGTGCCAGCAGCCATCAGGGGGGGCCCTACGAGCAGTACTTC
CASSHQGGPYEQYF
>TRBV9|TRBD2|many|TRBJ2-1
TGTGCCAGCAGCGTGACCACCGGGAGGGCTTTTGTCTCCTACAATGAGCAGTTCTTC
CASSVTTGRAFVSYNEQFF
>TRBV3-1|NA|many|TRBJ2-3
TGTGCCAGCAGCCCCCTTTCTATAGGGGGGGGGGTAAGCACAGATACGCAGTATTTT
CASSPLSIGGGVSTDTQYF